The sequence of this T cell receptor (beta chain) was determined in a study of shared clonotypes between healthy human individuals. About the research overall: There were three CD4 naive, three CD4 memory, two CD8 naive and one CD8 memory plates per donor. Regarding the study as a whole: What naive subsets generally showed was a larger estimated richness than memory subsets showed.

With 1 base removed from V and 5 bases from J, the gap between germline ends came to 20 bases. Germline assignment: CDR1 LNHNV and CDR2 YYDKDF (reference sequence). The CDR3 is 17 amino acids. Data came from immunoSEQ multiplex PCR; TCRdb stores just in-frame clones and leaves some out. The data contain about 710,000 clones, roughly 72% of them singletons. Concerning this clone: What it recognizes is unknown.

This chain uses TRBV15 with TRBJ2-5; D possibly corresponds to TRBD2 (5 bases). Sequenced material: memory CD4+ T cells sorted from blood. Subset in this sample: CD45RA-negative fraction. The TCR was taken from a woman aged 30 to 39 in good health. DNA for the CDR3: TGTGCCACCAGCAGAGCCCCCCTAGCACCTTCGGGGGAGACCCAGTACTTC. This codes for CATSRAPLAPSGETQYF.